One T cell receptor (beta chain) is described in this entry. Its antigen remains unidentified. The data stem from a study of CD8+ T cells in alopecia areata. Whole-study findings and limits: Affected lesional scalp, above all in alopecia totalis/universalis, was more clonal than normal scalp. Scalp clonality and expanded CD8+ clones among the top 100 were significantly decreased by tofacitinib.

Sequencing templates came from extracted RNA that was reverse transcribed into cDNA. TCRdb's table, derived via immunoSEQ multiplex PCR, lists solely in-frame clones and lacks some. Among approximately 180,000 clones listed, about three fifths were seen once. Indicated treatment: oral pan-JAK inhibitor, 5-10 mg twice daily. The V end was cut by 4 bases, the J end by 4 bases, with 11 bases between. Germline-derived CDR1 and CDR2 are SGHRS and YFSETQ. The length of the CDR3 is 13 residues. The receptor was derived from a human donor with alopecia areata. V usage is TRBV5-1 and J usage is TRBJ1-2; D is unclear. The material sequenced was CD4+ T cells sorted from blood, taken at week 24, from a patient treated with tofacitinib. The CDR3: CASSTDGSYGYTF. CDR3 bases: TGCGCCAGCAGCACGGACGGTTCCTATGGCTACACCTTC. Complete variable domain (other parts from reference TRBV5-1 and TRBJ1-2): KAGVTQTPRYLIKTRGQQVTLSCSPISGHRSVSWYQQTPGQGLQFLFEYFSETQRNKGNFPGRFSGRQFSNSRSEMNVSTLELGDSALYLCASSTDGSYGYTFGSGTRLTVV.